One and the same sample provided the 26 T cell receptor beta chains below, sequenced in a study of response to subunit inactivated influenza vaccine. TCRdb ran MiXCR on the RT-PCR reads and lists one entry per CDR3 protein. The table has hundreds of thousands of distinct CDR3 sequences, less than 15% seen once. Sequenced material: PBMCs from blood, taken around 15 days before vaccination. The receptors were sampled from a man between 45 and 60 years old who received an inactivated influenza vaccine.

This sequence joins TRBV20-1 and TRBJ2-3; TRBD2 is a possible D gene (6 bases). Between the trimmed V and J ends, which lost 4 bases and 0 bases, there was a span of 17 bases. This CDR3 is 16 amino acids long. Germline lookup yields CDR1 DFQATT and CDR2 SNEGSKA (reference sequence). The CDR3 here is CSATRDSATSTDTQYF. The CDR3 region has the DNA TGCAGTGCTACACGGGACTCTGCCACTAGCACAGATACGCAGTATTTT.

This clonotype was detected only a few times. The chain carries TRBV20-1 and TRBJ2-7; 11 bases line up with TRBD2. After removal of 5 bases from V and 7 bases from J, the junction contained 10 bases not matched to a gene. There are 14 residues in the CDR3. CDR1 and CDR2 (germline): DFQATT, SNEGSKA (reference sequence). The CDR3 protein is CSAPTSGRGWEQYF. Here the CDR3 DNA reads TGCAGTGCTCCAACTAGCGGGAGAGGGTGGGAGCAGTACTTC.

The chain combines TRBV4-3 with TRBJ2-7; D tentatively reads TRBD1 or TRBD2 (5 bases each). Germline V gene lookup returns CDR1 LGHNA and CDR2 YSLEER. V was pared by 4 bases and J by 4 bases, with 17 bases between. The CDR3 covers 15 residues. The CDR3 DNA is TGCGCCAGCAGCCTTTCCGGGACCCCACTTTACGAGCAGTACTTC. Its translation: CASSLSGTPLYEQYF.

A word on this clonotype: At one of its ends the junction is not consistent with the germline gene, which may arise from a read error. The genes are TRBV3-1 and TRBJ1-3; D is uncertain. The CDR3 sequence is 13 residues long. Germline loops: CDR1 LGHDT, CDR2 YNNKEL (reference sequence). The chain's CDR3 is CASSLGTTNTMYF. The CDR3 DNA follows: TGTGCCAGCAGCCTCGGTACGACAAACACCATGTATTTT.

This clonotype was observed many times. J is TRBJ1-1 and V is TRBV5-1; D ambiguous. This CDR3 spans 11 amino acids. Trimming took 2 bases from V and 2 from J, leaving 1 base between them. Germline CDR1 and CDR2: SGHRS and YFSETQ. CDR3 sequence (DNA): TGCGCCAGCAGCTTAAACACTGAAGCTTTCTTT. Its translation is CASSLNTEAFF.

J is TRBJ1-1 and V is TRBV7-2; tentative D call: TRBD1 (5 bases). Germline V gene data show CDR1 as SGHTA and CDR2 as FQGNSA. The CDR3 runs to 15 residues. V was clipped by 1 base and J by 11 bases, with 20 bases between them. The CDR3 sequence is CASSLVGGQGNAAFF. CDR3 nucleotides: TGTGCCAGCAGCTTAGTTGGTGGGCAGGGAAATGCGGCTTTCTTT. The entire variable domain, with the rest obtained from reference TRBV7-2 and TRBJ1-1, is as follows: GAGVSQSPSNKVTEKGKDVELRCDPISGHTALYWYRQSLGQGLEFLIYFQGNSAPDKSGLPSDRFSAERTGGSVSTLTIQRTQQEDSAVYLCASSLVGGQGNAAFFGQGTRLTVV.

This clonotype was counted between two and nine times. The chain uses TRBV7-2 and TRBJ2-5; TRBD2 matches 9 bases. This CDR3 spans 15 amino acids. Germline-derived CDR1 and CDR2 are SGHTA and FQGNSA. V trimming: 6 bases; J trimming: 1 base; junction bases outside the gene matches: 6. The DNA of the CDR3 is TGTGCCAGCAGTGCGGGGGGGGCCAGCCAAGAGACCCAGTACTTC. Amino acid sequence: CASSAGGASQETQYF.

This clonotype was counted at least ten times. This chain uses TRBV28 with TRBJ1-1, with D perhaps TRBD1 (5 bases). This CDR3 has 14 amino acids. Trimming cost V 3 bases and J 5 bases, with 13 bases left between them. The germline V gene encodes CDR1 MDHEN and CDR2 SYDVKM. For the CDR3, the DNA is TGTGCCAGCAGTTTCGGGACCCCGGGGACTGAAGCTTTCTTT. It specifies CASSFGTPGTEAFF.

CDR3 nucleotide sequence: TGCAGTGCCCACTCTAGCGGGGGCTCCTACAATGAGCAGTTCTTC. The encoded protein is CSAHSSGGSYNEQFF. This chain connects TRBV20-1 to TRBJ2-1; 10 bases are a match to TRBD2. CDR3 length equals 15 residues. V shed 6 bases, J shed 0 bases, and the junction held 5 bases outside the gene matches. The germline gives CDR1 DFQATT, CDR2 SNEGSKA (reference sequence).

This clonotype has a handful of counts. The chain carries TRBV7-9 and TRBJ2-3; the match to TRBD2 covers 12 bases. Germline loops: CDR1 SEHNR, CDR2 FQNEAQ (reference sequence). The CDR3 has 16 residues. Trimming cost V 5 bases and J 2 bases; bases outside gene matches: 5. DNA for the CDR3: TGTGCCAGCAGCACACTAGCGGGAGGAGCCACAGATACGCAGTATTTT. Its protein product is CASSTLAGGATDTQYF.

This clonotype was seen only a few times. The chain recombines TRBV5-1 with TRBJ2-1; TRBD2 agrees at 13 bases. Germline trimming cut 3 bases from V and 9 bases from J; bases unmatched to any gene: 6. CDR3 size: 15 residues. Germline V gene sequence: CDR1 SGHRS, CDR2 YFSETQ. CDR3 bases: TGCGCCAGCAGCTCCGGACTAGCGGGAGAGGGTGAGCAGTTCTTC. Amino acid sequence: CASSSGLAGEGEQFF.

The chain recombines TRBV5-1 with TRBJ2-7; 7 bases map to TRBD2. The V and J ends lost 4 bases and 4 bases, in that order; junction bases with no gene match: 11. The CDR3 is 15 residues long. Looked up from germline, CDR1 is SGHRS and CDR2 is YFSETQ. CDR3 sequence: CASSPSAGIQYEQYF. The CDR3 region has the DNA TGCGCCAGCAGCCCGTCAGCGGGAATCCAATACGAGCAGTACTTC.

The genes are TRBV7-9 and TRBJ2-5, with unresolved D. The CDR3 length is 13 residues. V was trimmed by 1 base and J by 4 bases, leaving 7 bases between them. CDR1 and CDR2 (germline): SEHNR, FQNEAQ (reference sequence). The DNA for the CDR3 is TGTGCCAGCAGCTTAGGGGTTGCAGAGACCCAGTACTTC. It translates to CASSLGVAETQYF. The entire variable domain, with the rest obtained from reference TRBV7-9 and TRBJ2-5, is as follows: DTGVSQNPRHKITKRGQNVTFRCDPISEHNRLYWYRQTLGQGPEFLTYFQNEAQLEKSRLLSDRFSAERPKGSFSTLEIQRTEQGDSAMYLCASSLGVAETQYFGPGTRLLVL.

The chain joins TRBV28 to TRBJ2-5, with 8 bases matching TRBD1. CDR1 is MDHEN and CDR2 is SYDVKM in the germline V gene. The ends lost 6 bases at V and 5 bases at J; junction bases unmatched: 8. This CDR3 region has 14 residues. The CDR3 bases are TGTGCCAGCAGGGCTGGACAGGGCGGCGAGACCCAGTACTTC. It is translated as CASRAGQGGETQYF. The whole variable domain, remainder taken from reference TRBV28 and TRBJ2-5, is DVKVTQSSRYLVKRTGEKVFLECVQDMDHENMFWYRQDPGLGLRLIYFSYDVKMKEKGDIPEGYSVSREKKERFSLILESASTNQTSMYLCASRAGQGGETQYFGPGTRLLVL.

In its sample, this clonotype was seen once. The V gene is TRBV12-2, the J gene TRBJ2-3. TRBV12-2 is designated a pseudogene. The CDR3 runs 13 residues. CDR3 amino acids: CASRSDQADTQYF. The DNA of the CDR3 is TGTGCAAGTCGCTCGGATCAGGCAGATACGCAGTATTTT.

This clonotype was seen a few times. The chain combines TRBV5-6 with TRBJ1-3; D call uncertain. Trimming cost V 1 base and J 3 bases, with 8 bases left between them. CDR1 and CDR2 (germline): SGHDT, YYEEEE. The CDR3 loop spans 14 amino acids. For the CDR3, the DNA is TGTGCCAGCAGCTTGAGGGTGTTTGGAAACACCATATATTTT. It codes for CASSLRVFGNTIYF.

This clonotype came up many times. J is TRBJ2-4 and V is TRBV27; possibly TRBD1 for D (5 bases). CDR1 is MNHEY and CDR2 is SMNVEV in the germline V gene (reference sequence). V lost 0 bases and J lost 3, with 9 bases in between. The CDR3 has 15 amino acids. CDR3 nucleotide sequence: TGTGCCAGCAGTTTATCAGGGGTGGGCAAAAACATTCAGTACTTC. Encoded protein: CASSLSGVGKNIQYF.

The J gene is TRBJ2-7, the V gene TRBV20-1; possibly TRBD2 for D (5 bases). The CDR3 consists of 15 residues. V lost 0 bases and J lost 2, with 14 bases in between. Germline V gene data show CDR1 as DFQATT and CDR2 as SNEGSKA (reference sequence). The CDR3 sequence: CSARDLPSRAYEQYF. The CDR3 bases are TGCAGTGCTAGAGACTTGCCTAGCCGAGCCTACGAGCAGTACTTC.

The rearrangement uses TRBV12-3 or TRBV12-4 and TRBJ2-1; 13 bases agree with TRBD2. This CDR3 is built from 16 residues. Unmatched junction bases numbered 8, after V lost 5 bases and J lost 7 bases. The CDR3 is CASSHRTSGSRNEQFF. In nucleotides, the CDR3 is TGTGCCAGCAGTCACCGGACTAGCGGGAGTCGTAATGAGCAGTTCTTC.

The DNA of the CDR3 is TGTGCCAGCAGCGACAGGACCGACTATGGCTACACCTTC. Encoded protein: CASSDRTDYGYTF. The rearrangement links TRBV7-2 to TRBJ1-2; D possibly corresponds to TRBD1 (6 bases). From germline, CDR1 is SGHTA and CDR2 FQGNSA. The germline V and J ends were trimmed by 5 bases and 3 bases, with 10 bases remaining between them. CDR3 size: 13 residues.

This clonotype was detected ten times or more. The chain has TRBV4-1 and TRBJ2-7; TRBD2 aligns across 8 bases. CDR1 MGHRA and CDR2 YSYEKL come from the germline V gene. The CDR3 length is 18 residues. V dropped 6 bases and J dropped 2; count of bases not matched to a gene: 18. The CDR3 loop reads CASRPALAGLVLPYEQYF. For the CDR3, the DNA is TGCGCCAGCAGGCCGGCCTTAGCGGGACTAGTACTCCCCTACGAGCAGTACTTC.

The CDR3 DNA reads as TGCAGTGCTAGAGATGAGGGCCTGCAGTTCTTC. As protein: CSARDEGLQFF. The chain couples TRBV20-1 to TRBJ2-1; the D gene is possibly TRBD2 (5 bases). V was trimmed by 0 bases and J by 12 bases, leaving 9 bases between them. Per germline, CDR1 DFQATT and CDR2 SNEGSKA (reference sequence). The CDR3 sequence is 11 residues long.

V and J are TRBV14 and TRBJ1-4; the match to TRBD1 covers 8 bases. The germline V gene encodes CDR1 SGHDN and CDR2 FVKESK. Unmatched junction bases numbered 6, after V lost 1 base and J lost 8 bases. CDR3 length: 15 residues. The CDR3 sequence is CASSQAGGAWEKLFF. The CDR3 DNA reads as TGTGCCAGCAGCCAAGCAGGGGGCGCGTGGGAAAAACTGTTTTTT.

The chain carries TRBV14 and TRBJ2-1; the match to TRBD2 covers 9 bases. The CDR3 has 18 amino acids. Germline-derived CDR1 and CDR2 are SGHDN and FVKESK. Unmatched junction bases numbered 6, after V lost 0 bases and J lost 0 bases. The CDR3 coding sequence is TGTGCCAGCAGCCAAGATTGGCGGGAGGGCAGCTCCTACAATGAGCAGTTCTTC. It yields the protein CASSQDWREGSSYNEQFF. The entire variable domain, with the rest obtained from reference TRBV14 and TRBJ2-1, is as follows: EAGVTQFPSHSVIEKGQTVTLRCDPISGHDNLYWYRRVMGKEIKFLLHFVKESKQDESGMPNNRFLAERTGGTYSTLKVQPAELEDSGVYFCASSQDWREGSSYNEQFFGPGTRLTVL.

V is TRBV15 and J is TRBJ2-1; a weak D match, TRBD1 (6 bases). The CDR3 totals 16 residues. V was trimmed by 5 bases and J by 2 bases, leaving 16 bases between them. Germline CDR1 LNHNV, CDR2 YYDKDF (reference sequence). CDR3 coding DNA: TGTGCCACCAGCGGGCCTACAGGGACGGCCTACAATGAGCAGTTCTTC. It codes for CATSGPTGTAYNEQFF.

This CDR3 reads CASSYGRSNSPLHF. For the CDR3, the DNA is TGTGCCAGCAGTTACGGCAGGTCTAATTCACCCCTCCACTTT. The genes are TRBV6-5 and TRBJ1-6; D not resolved. V was clipped by 2 bases and J by 6 bases, with 8 bases between them. The CDR3 runs to 14 residues. The germline gives CDR1 MNHEY, CDR2 SVGAGI.